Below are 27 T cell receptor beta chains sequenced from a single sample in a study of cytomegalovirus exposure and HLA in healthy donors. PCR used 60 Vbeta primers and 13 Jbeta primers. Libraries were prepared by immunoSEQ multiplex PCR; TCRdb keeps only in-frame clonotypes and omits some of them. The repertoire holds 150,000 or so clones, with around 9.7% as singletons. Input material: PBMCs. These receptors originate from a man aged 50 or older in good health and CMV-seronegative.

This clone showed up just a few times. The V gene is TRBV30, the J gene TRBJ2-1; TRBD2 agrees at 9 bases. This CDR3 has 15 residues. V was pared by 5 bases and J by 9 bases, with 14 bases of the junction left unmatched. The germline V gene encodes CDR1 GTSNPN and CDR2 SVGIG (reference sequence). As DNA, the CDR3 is TGTGCCTGGGGTCCCGGGCGGGGGGGCGATTTTGAGCAGTTCTTC. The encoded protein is CAWGPGRGGDFEQFF. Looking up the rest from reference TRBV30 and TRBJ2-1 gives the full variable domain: SQTIHQWPATLVQPVGSPLSLECTVEGTSNPNLYWYRQAAGRGLQLLFYSVGIGQISSEVPQNLSASRPQDRQFILSSKKLLLSDSGFYLCAWGPGRGGDFEQFFGPGTRLTVL.

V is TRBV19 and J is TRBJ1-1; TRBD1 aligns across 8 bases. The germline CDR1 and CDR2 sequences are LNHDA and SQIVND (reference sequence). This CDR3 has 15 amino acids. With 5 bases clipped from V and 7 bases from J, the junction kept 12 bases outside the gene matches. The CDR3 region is CASSVGQGALGEAFF. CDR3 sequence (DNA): TGTGCCAGTAGTGTGGGGCAGGGGGCGTTGGGTGAAGCTTTCTTT.

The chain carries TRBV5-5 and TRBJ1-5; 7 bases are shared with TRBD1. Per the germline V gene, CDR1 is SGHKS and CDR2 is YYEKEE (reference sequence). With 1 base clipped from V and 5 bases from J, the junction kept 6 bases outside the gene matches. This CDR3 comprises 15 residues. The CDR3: CASSLTGALYQPQHF. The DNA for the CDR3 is TGTGCCAGCAGCTTGACAGGGGCTTTATATCAGCCCCAGCATTTT.

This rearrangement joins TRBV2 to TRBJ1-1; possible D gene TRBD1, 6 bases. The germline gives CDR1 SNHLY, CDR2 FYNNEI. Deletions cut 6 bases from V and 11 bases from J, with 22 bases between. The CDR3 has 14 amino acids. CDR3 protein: CASRKGGEAGLAFF. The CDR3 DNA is TGTGCCAGCAGAAAAGGGGGAGAGGCCGGGTTGGCTTTCTTT.

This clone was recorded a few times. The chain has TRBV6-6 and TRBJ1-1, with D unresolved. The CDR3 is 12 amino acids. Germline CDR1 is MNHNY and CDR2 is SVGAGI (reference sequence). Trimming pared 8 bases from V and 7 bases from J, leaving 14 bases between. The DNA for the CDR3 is TGTGCCAGCGAAGGAGCGGCGGGTGAAGCTTTCTTT. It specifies CASEGAAGEAFF.

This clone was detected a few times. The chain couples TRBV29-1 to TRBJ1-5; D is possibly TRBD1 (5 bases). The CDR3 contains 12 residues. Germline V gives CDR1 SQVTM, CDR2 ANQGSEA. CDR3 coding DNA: TGCACCCAGGGAGGGGTGGGTCAGCCCCAGCATTTT. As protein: CTQGGVGQPQHF. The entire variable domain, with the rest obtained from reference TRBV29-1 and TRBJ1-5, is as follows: SAVISQKPSRDICQRGTSLTIQCQVDSQVTMMFWYRQQPGQSLTLIATANQGSEATYESGFVIDKFPISRPNLTFSTLTVSNMSPEDSSIYLCTQGGVGQPQHFGDGTRLSIL.

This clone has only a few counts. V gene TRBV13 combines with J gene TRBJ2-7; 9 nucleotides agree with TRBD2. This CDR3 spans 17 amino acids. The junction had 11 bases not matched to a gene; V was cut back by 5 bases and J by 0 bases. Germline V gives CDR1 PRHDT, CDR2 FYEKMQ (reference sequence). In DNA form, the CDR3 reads TGTGCCAGCAGCCAAATGACTAGCGGACGGAGCTCCTACGAGCAGTACTTC. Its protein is CASSQMTSGRSSYEQYF. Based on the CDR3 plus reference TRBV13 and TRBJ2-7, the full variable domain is AAGVIQSPRHLIKEKRETATLKCYPIPRHDTVYWYQQGPGQDPQFLISFYEKMQSDKGSIPDRFSAQQFSDYHSELNMSSLELGDSALYFCASSQMTSGRSSYEQYFGPGTRLTVT.

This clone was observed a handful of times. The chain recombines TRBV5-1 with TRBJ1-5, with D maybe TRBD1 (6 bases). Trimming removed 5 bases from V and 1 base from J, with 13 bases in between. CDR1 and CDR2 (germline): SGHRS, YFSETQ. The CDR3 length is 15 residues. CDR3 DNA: TGCGCCAGCAGTCCACAGGGTGGAAGCAATCAGCCCCAGCATTTT. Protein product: CASSPQGGSNQPQHF.

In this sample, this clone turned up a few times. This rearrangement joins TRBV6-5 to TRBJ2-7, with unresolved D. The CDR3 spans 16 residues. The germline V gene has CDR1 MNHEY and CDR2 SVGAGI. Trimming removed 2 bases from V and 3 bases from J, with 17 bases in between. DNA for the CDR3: TGTGCCAGCAGTTACCGATTGAGTTTTAGCAGCTACGAGCAGTACTTC. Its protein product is CASSYRLSFSSYEQYF.

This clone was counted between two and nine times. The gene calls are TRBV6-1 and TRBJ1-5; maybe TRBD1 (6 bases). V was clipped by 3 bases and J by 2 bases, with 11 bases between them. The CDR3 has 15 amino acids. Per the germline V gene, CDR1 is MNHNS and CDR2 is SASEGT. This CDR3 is CASSDVGGGNQPQHF. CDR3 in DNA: TGTGCCAGCAGTGACGTAGGGGGGGGCAATCAGCCCCAGCATTTT.

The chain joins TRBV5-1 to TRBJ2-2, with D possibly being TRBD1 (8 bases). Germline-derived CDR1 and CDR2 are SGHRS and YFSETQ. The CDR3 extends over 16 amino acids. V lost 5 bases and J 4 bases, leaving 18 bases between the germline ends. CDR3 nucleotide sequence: TGCGCCAGCAGGCATACAGGGGGGGCCCTCACCGGGGAGCTGTTTTTT. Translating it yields CASRHTGGALTGELFF.

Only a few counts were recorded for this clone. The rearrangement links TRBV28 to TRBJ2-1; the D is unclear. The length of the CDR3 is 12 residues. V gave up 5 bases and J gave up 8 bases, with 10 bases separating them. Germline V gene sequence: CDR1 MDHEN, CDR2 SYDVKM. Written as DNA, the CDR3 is TGTGCCAGCAGTCCCTCTGAGGATGAGCAGTTCTTC. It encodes CASSPSEDEQFF.

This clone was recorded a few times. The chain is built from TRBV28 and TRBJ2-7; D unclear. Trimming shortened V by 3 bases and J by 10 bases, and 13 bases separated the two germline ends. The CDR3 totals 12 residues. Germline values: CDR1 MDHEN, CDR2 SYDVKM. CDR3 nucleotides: TGTGCCAGCAGTTTCCTAGGTTCTCTACAGTACTTC. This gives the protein CASSFLGSLQYF.

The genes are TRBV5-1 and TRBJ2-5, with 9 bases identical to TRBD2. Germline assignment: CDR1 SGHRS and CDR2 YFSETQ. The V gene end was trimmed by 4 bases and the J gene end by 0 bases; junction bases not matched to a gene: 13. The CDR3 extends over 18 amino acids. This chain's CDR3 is CASSAVAGEGSYQETQYF. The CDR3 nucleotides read TGCGCCAGCAGCGCCGTAGCGGGAGAGGGTTCGTACCAAGAGACCCAGTACTTC. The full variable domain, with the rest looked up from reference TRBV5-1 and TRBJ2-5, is KAGVTQTPRYLIKTRGQQVTLSCSPISGHRSVSWYQQTPGQGLQFLFEYFSETQRNKGNFPGRFSGRQFSNSRSEMNVSTLELGDSALYLCASSAVAGEGSYQETQYFGPGTRLLVL.

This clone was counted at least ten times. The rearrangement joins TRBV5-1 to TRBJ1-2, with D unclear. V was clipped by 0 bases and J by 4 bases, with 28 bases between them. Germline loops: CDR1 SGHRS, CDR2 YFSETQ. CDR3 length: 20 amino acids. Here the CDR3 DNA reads TGCGCCAGCAGCTTGGCCTATGCTAGATCTTCTATACCTCTGGCCTATGGCTACACCTTC. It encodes CASSLAYARSSIPLAYGYTF.

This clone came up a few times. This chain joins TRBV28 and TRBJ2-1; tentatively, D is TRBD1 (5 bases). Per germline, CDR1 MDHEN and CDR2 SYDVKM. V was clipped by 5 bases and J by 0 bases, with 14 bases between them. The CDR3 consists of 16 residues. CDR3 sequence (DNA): TGTGCCAGCAGTCCGCCGACAGCTAGCTCCTACAATGAGCAGTTCTTC. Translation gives CASSPPTASSYNEQFF.

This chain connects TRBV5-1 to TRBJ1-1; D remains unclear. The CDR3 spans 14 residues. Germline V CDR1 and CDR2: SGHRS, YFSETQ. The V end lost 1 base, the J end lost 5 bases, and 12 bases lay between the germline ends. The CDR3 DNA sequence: TGCGCCAGCAGCTTGTACGGGGAGGAAACTGAAGCTTTCTTT. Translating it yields CASSLYGEETEAFF.

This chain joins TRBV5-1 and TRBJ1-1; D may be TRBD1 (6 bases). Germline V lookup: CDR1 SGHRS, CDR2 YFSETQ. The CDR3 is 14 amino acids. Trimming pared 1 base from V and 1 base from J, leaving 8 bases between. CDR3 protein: CASSLLGGNTEAFF. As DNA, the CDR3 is TGCGCCAGCAGCTTGCTAGGGGGGAACACTGAAGCTTTCTTT.

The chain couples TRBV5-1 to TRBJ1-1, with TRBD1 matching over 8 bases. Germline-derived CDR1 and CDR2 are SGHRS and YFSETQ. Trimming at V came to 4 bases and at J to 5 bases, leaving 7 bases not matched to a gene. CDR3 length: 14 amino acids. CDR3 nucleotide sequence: TGCGCCAGCAGCGCGACAGGGGTGGGGACTGAAGCTTTCTTT. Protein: CASSATGVGTEAFF.

For the CDR3, the DNA is TGTGCCAGCAGCGGACAGGGTGGATTATTAAACAATCAGCCCCAGCATTTT. It specifies CASSGQGGLLNNQPQHF. The V gene is TRBV9, the J gene TRBJ1-5, with TRBD1 matching over 7 bases. The V segment lost 3 bases and the J segment 3 bases; nucleotides outside the gene matches: 12. The CDR3 loop spans 17 amino acids. The germline V gene has CDR1 SGDLS and CDR2 YYNGEE.

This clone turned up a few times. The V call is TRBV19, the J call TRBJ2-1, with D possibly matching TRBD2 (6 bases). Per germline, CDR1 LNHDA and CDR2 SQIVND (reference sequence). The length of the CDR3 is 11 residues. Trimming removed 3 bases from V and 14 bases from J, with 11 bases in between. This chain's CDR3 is CASSMDRREFF. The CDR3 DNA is TGTGCCAGTAGTATGGATCGGAGGGAGTTCTTC.

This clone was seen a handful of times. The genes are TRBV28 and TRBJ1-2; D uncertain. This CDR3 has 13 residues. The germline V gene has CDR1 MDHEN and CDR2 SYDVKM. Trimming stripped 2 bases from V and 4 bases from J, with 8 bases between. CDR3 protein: CASSLSRPYGYTF. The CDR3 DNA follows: TGTGCCAGCAGTTTAAGCAGGCCCTATGGCTACACCTTC.

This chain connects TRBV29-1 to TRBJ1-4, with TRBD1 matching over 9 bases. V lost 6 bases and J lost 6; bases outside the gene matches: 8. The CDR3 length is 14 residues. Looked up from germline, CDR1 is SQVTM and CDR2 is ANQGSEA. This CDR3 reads CSVGPGTGYEKLFF. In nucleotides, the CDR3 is TGCAGCGTCGGACCCGGGACAGGGTATGAAAAACTGTTTTTT.

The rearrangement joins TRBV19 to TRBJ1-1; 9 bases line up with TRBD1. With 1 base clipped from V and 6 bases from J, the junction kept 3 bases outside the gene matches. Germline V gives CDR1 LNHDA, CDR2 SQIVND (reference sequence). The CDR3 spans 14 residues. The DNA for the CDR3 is TGTGCCAGTAGTATAGGAAGGACAGGGGCTGAAGCTTTCTTT. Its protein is CASSIGRTGAEAFF.

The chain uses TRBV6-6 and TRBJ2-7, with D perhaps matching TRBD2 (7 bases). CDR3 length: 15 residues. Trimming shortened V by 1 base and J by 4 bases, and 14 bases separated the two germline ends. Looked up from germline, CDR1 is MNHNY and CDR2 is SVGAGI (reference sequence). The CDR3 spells CASSYWAGEGYEQYF. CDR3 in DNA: TGTGCCAGCAGTTACTGGGCAGGGGAGGGATACGAGCAGTACTTC.

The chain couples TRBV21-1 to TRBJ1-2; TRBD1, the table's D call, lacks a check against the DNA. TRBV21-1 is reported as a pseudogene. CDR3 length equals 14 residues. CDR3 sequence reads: CASSPRGQHYGYTF. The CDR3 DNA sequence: TGTGCCAGCAGCCCTCGGGGACAGCACTATGGCTACACCTTC.

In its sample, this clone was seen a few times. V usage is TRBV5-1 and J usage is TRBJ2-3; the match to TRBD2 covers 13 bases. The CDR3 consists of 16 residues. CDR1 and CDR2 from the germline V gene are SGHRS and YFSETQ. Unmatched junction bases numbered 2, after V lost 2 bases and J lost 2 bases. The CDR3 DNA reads TGCGCCAGCAGCTTACTAGCGGGGGGGCCCACAGATACGCAGTATTTT. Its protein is CASSLLAGGPTDTQYF.